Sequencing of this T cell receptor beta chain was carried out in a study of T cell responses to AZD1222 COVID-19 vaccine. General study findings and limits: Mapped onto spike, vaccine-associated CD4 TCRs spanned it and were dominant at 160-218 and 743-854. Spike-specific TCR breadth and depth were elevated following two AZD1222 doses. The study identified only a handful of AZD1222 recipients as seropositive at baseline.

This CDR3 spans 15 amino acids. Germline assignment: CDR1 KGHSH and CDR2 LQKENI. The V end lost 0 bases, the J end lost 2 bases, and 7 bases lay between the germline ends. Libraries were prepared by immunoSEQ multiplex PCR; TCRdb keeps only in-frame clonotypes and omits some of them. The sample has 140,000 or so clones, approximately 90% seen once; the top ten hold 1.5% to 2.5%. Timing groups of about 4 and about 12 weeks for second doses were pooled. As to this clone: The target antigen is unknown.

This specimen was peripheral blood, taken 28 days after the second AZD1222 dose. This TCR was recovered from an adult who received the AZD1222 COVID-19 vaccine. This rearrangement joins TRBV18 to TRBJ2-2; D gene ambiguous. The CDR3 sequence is CASSPPLPNTGELFF. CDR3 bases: TGTGCCAGCTCACCACCGCTCCCTAACACCGGGGAGCTGTTTTTT.